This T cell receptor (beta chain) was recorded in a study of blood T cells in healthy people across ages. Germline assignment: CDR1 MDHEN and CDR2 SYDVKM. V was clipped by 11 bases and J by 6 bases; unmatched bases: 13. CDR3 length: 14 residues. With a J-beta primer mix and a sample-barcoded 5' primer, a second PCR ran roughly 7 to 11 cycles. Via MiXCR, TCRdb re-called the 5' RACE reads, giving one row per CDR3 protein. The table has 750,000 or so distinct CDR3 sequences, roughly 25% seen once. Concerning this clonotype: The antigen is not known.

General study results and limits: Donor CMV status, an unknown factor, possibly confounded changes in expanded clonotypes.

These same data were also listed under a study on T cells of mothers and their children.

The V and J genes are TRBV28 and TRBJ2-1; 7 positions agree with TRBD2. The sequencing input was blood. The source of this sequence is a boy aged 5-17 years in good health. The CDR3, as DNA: TGTGCCTCCCTCTGGAGGGAGGGCACCAATGAGCAGTTCTTC. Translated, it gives CASLWREGTNEQFF.